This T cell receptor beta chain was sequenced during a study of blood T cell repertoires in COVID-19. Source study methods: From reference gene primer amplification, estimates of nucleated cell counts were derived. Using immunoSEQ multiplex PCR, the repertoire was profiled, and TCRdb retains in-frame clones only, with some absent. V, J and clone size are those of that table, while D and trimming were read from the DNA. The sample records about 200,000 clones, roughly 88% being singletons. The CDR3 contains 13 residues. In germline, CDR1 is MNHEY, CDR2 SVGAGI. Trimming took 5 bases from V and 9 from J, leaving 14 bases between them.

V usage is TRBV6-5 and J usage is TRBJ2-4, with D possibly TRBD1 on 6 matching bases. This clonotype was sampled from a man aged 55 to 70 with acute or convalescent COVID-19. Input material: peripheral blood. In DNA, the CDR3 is TGTGCCAGCAGTCGCCCAGGGGTGAGCATTCAGTACTTC. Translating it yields CASSRPGVSIQYF.